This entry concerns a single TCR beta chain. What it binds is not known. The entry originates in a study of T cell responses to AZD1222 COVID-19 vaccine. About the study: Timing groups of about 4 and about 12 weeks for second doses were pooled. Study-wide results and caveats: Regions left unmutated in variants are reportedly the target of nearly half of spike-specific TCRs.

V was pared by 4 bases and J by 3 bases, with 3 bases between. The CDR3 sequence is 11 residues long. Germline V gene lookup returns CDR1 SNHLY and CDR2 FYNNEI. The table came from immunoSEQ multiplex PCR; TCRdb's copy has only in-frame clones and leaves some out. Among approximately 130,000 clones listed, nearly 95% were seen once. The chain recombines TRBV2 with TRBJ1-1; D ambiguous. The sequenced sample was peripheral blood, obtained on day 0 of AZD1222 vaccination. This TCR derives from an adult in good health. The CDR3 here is CASSGHTEAFF. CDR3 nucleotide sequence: TGTGCCAGCAGTGGACACACTGAAGCTTTCTTT.